The 26 T cell receptor beta chains in this list originate from one sample, sequenced in a study of blood T cell repertoires in COVID-19. TCRdb's copy holds only in-frame clones and misses some; the assay was immunoSEQ multiplex PCR. This sample has about 440,000 clones; approximately 90% occur once, and the top ten carry roughly 2%. Material: PBMCs or T cells enriched from blood (not recorded which). The receptors come from a woman between 18 and 29 years old with acute COVID-19.

This clone was seen once. The gene calls are TRBV21-1 and TRBJ2-2; the table names TRBD2, a call not compared with the DNA. TRBV21-1 is a known pseudogene. This CDR3 region has 16 residues. The CDR3 DNA reads as TGTGCCAGCAGCAAAGCGCATCGATACTACACCGGGGAGCTGTTTTTT. Residues: CASSKAHRYYTGELFF.

V gene TRBV7-6 combines with J gene TRBJ1-6; 7 bases match TRBD1. CDR1 and CDR2 (germline): SGHVS, FNYEAQ. V lost 5 bases and J lost 9; bases outside the gene matches: 7. This CDR3 spans 14 amino acids. DNA of the CDR3: TGTGCCAGCAGCCTAGGGACAGAGTCTTCACCCCTCCACTTT. Protein: CASSLGTESSPLHF.

This chain links TRBV30 with TRBJ1-2; maybe TRBD1 (6 bases). The CDR3 spans 12 residues. The germline gives CDR1 GTSNPN, CDR2 SVGIG (reference sequence). Trimming removed 3 bases at V and 5 bases at J, with 10 bases between. The CDR3 DNA follows: TGTGCCTGGAGGGTCCAGGGGTATGGCTACACCTTC. It is translated as CAWRVQGYGYTF. Combining the CDR3 with reference TRBV30 and TRBJ1-2 gives the whole variable domain SQTIHQWPATLVQPVGSPLSLECTVEGTSNPNLYWYRQAAGRGLQLLFYSVGIGQISSEVPQNLSASRPQDRQFILSSKKLLLSDSGFYLCAWRVQGYGYTFGSGTRLTVV.

The rearrangement links TRBV9 to TRBJ2-2, with D hard to call. Germline V gene data show CDR1 as SGDLS and CDR2 as YYNGEE. This CDR3 has 15 amino acids. Trimming cost V 0 bases and J 6 bases, with 12 bases left between them. The CDR3 loop is CASSVGSQLAGELFF. The CDR3 DNA follows: TGTGCCAGCAGCGTAGGTTCACAGCTCGCCGGGGAGCTGTTTTTT.

V and J are TRBV5-4 and TRBJ1-2, with D perhaps matching TRBD1 (6 bases). The V and J ends lost 1 base and 4 bases respectively, with 11 bases between them. Germline V gene data show CDR1 as SGHNT and CDR2 as YYREEE (reference sequence). CDR3 length: 14 amino acids. The CDR3 sequence is CASSLTGSTYGYTF. DNA of the CDR3: TGTGCCAGCAGCTTGACAGGGTCGACCTATGGCTACACCTTC.

The chain recombines TRBV6-1 with TRBJ2-7, with a weak D call TRBD1 (5 bases). Germline CDR1 and CDR2: MNHNS and SASEGT. V gave up 3 bases and J gave up 2 bases, with 14 bases separating them. CDR3 length equals 15 residues. CDR3 protein: CASSDLTVGTYEQYF. Written as DNA, the CDR3 is TGTGCCAGCAGTGACCTGACAGTGGGGACCTACGAGCAGTACTTC.

J is TRBJ1-1 and V is TRBV18; TRBD1 might be the D (5 bases). Trimming took off 8 bases at V and 3 bases at J, with 19 bases between the two ends. CDR1 and CDR2 (germline): KGHSH, LQKENI. This CDR3 region has 15 residues. CDR3 DNA: TGTGCCAGCCCCACCGGTGCAGGGCAGGACACTGAAGCTTTCTTT. This translates into CASPTGAGQDTEAFF.

The rearrangement joins TRBV30 to TRBJ2-7; 11 nucleotides line up with TRBD1. V lost 2 bases and J lost 3; bases outside the gene matches: 3. Germline V gene sequence: CDR1 GTSNPN, CDR2 SVGIG (reference sequence). This CDR3 region has 14 residues. The CDR3: CAWSPGQGGYEQYF. The CDR3 bases are TGTGCCTGGAGTCCGGGACAGGGGGGCTACGAGCAGTACTTC.

The chain joins TRBV19 to TRBJ1-4; D is uncertain. The germline CDR1 and CDR2 sequences are LNHDA and SQIVND (reference sequence). The V end lost 1 base, the J end lost 6 bases, and 12 bases lay between the germline ends. This CDR3 region has 15 residues. In DNA form, the CDR3 reads TGTGCCAGTAGTATAGTATCCGGTTCTTATGAAAAACTGTTTTTT. This translates into CASSIVSGSYEKLFF.

The chain combines TRBV15 with TRBJ2-7; TRBD2 matches at 7 bases. This CDR3 is built from 16 residues. V shed 1 base, J shed 5 bases, and the junction held 11 bases outside the gene matches. Germline lookup yields CDR1 LNHNV and CDR2 YYDKDF (reference sequence). The CDR3 is CATSRGTGGSSHEQYF. CDR3 coding DNA: TGTGCCACCAGCAGAGGTACCGGCGGGAGTTCCCACGAGCAGTACTTC.

This clone was seen just once. The rearrangement uses TRBV29-1 and TRBJ1-1; a possible D gene is TRBD1 (5 bases). The CDR3 runs 14 residues. The V gene's germline CDR1 is SQVTM and CDR2 ANQGSEA. Trimming shortened V by 3 bases and J by 1 base, and 12 bases separated the two germline ends. The CDR3 DNA reads TGCAGCGTTGACCCCCGGGGGGGGAACACTGAAGCTTTCTTT. Translating gives CSVDPRGGNTEAFF.

The V and J genes are TRBV30 and TRBJ1-6, with a weak D call TRBD1 (5 bases). Germline assignment: CDR1 GTSNPN and CDR2 SVGIG (reference sequence). V shed 8 bases and J shed 3 bases, with 14 bases lying between them. This CDR3 has 14 residues. This CDR3 is CAGKTVYYNSPLHF. The DNA of the CDR3 is TGTGCCGGCAAGACAGTCTACTATAATTCACCCCTCCACTTT.

This clone was found a few times. This rearrangement joins TRBV7-9 to TRBJ1-4, with a weak D call TRBD1 (6 bases). Trimming stripped 1 base from V and 7 bases from J, with 16 bases between. The CDR3 runs 16 residues. CDR1 and CDR2 from the germline V gene are SEHNR and FQNEAQ (reference sequence). The CDR3 reads CASSLGLLGAGEKLFF. CDR3 coding DNA: TGTGCCAGCAGCTTAGGTCTTTTGGGGGCTGGTGAAAAACTGTTTTTT.

The gene calls are TRBV5-6 and TRBJ2-5, with 8 nucleotides matching TRBD2. Per the germline V gene, CDR1 is SGHDT and CDR2 is YYEEEE. The CDR3 loop spans 15 amino acids. V shed 3 bases and J 5 bases; nucleotides not matched to a gene: 9. The CDR3: CASSSRGGAFETQYF. The CDR3 DNA reads as TGTGCCAGCAGCTCCCGGGGGGGCGCATTTGAGACCCAGTACTTC.

CDR3 nucleotides: TGTGCCAGCAGTACAGGGGGGCGCGAGCAGTACTTC. It encodes CASSTGGREQYF. This chain links TRBV6-1 with TRBJ2-7; 8 nucleotides align to TRBD1. Germline loops: CDR1 MNHNS, CDR2 SASEGT. The CDR3 contains 12 residues. The V segment lost 5 bases and the J segment 6 bases; nucleotides outside the gene matches: 3.

The V call is TRBV27, the J call TRBJ1-2, with D perhaps TRBD1 (6 bases). The V gene's germline CDR1 is MNHEY and CDR2 SMNVEV (reference sequence). This CDR3 region has 13 residues. With 1 base removed from V and 6 bases from J, the gap between germline ends came to 9 bases. CDR3 sequence reads: CASSLWPGDGYTF. As DNA, the CDR3 is TGTGCCAGCAGTTTATGGCCAGGGGATGGCTACACCTTC.

The chain carries TRBV12-5 and TRBJ2-2; possibly TRBD1 for D (5 bases). This CDR3 has 18 amino acids. Germline lookup yields CDR1 LGHNT and CDR2 FRNRAP. V was cut by 1 base and J by 5 bases, with 20 bases left in between. For the CDR3, the DNA is TGTGCTAGTGGTTTGGGATTCAAGGACAACTCAGGTACCGGGGAGCTGTTTTTT. The encoded protein is CASGLGFKDNSGTGELFF. Full variable domain (outside the CDR3, taken from reference TRBV12-5 and TRBJ2-2): DARVTQTPRHKVTEMGQEVTMRCQPILGHNTVFWYRQTMMQGLELLAYFRNRAPLDDSGMPKDRFSAEMPDATLATLKIQPSEPRDSAVYFCASGLGFKDNSGTGELFFGEGSRLTVL.

The chain couples TRBV29-1 to TRBJ2-1; D perhaps matches TRBD2 (5 bases). Germline values: CDR1 SQVTM, CDR2 ANQGSEA. CDR3 size: 14 residues. V lost 3 bases and J lost 7, with 16 bases in between. The CDR3 region has the DNA TGCAGCGTTGATCCTCAGCTGCAGCGGAATGAGCAGTTCTTC. This encodes CSVDPQLQRNEQFF.

The CDR3 DNA sequence: TGTGCCAGCAGCGACAGGACAGGGGAGACCGGGGAGCTGTTTTTT. It codes for CASSDRTGETGELFF. The chain recombines TRBV7-9 with TRBJ2-2; 9 bases are shared with TRBD1. The CDR3 covers 15 residues. Trimming removed 5 bases from V and 5 bases from J; junction bases left unmatched: 6. Germline V gene sequence: CDR1 SEHNR, CDR2 FQNEAQ (reference sequence).

The rearrangement links TRBV13 to TRBJ2-3; 10 nucleotides match TRBD2. The CDR3 runs to 16 residues. J was trimmed by 3 bases and V by 1 base; bases with no gene match: 4. Germline V lookup: CDR1 PRHDT, CDR2 FYEKMQ (reference sequence). DNA of the CDR3: TGTGCCAGCAGCTTAGCCAGGACTAGCGGAACAGATACGCAGTATTTT. Its translation: CASSLARTSGTDTQYF.

The chain employs TRBV5-1 and TRBJ2-7; 9 nucleotides agree with TRBD2. Per the germline V gene, CDR1 is SGHRS and CDR2 is YFSETQ. The V gene end was trimmed by 4 bases and the J gene end by 1 base; junction bases not matched to a gene: 6. The length of the CDR3 is 15 residues. The chain's CDR3 is CASSLTTSGSYEQYF. The DNA for the CDR3 is TGCGCCAGCAGCCTCACGACTAGCGGATCCTACGAGCAGTACTTC.

The J gene is TRBJ1-5, the V gene TRBV11-2, with TRBD1 matching 11 bases. Germline V CDR1 and CDR2: SGHAT, FQNNGV. The CDR3 extends over 15 amino acids. V shed 0 bases, J shed 5 bases, and the junction held 0 bases outside the gene matches. The DNA for the CDR3 is TGTGCCAGCAGCTTAGAGGGACAGGGGGATCAGCCCCAGCATTTT. This gives the protein CASSLEGQGDQPQHF.

This clone was seen repeatedly, ten times or more. This chain links TRBV19 with TRBJ1-2; perhaps TRBD1 as D (5 bases). The CDR3 has 13 amino acids. V was trimmed by 4 bases and J by 6 bases, leaving 12 bases between them. Looked up from germline, CDR1 is LNHDA and CDR2 is SQIVND (reference sequence). CDR3 nucleotides: TGTGCCAGTAGTACCCAGGGTACCCATGGCTACACCTTC. Its protein is CASSTQGTHGYTF.

This clone was counted a few times. V is TRBV29-1 and J is TRBJ2-7, with 8 nucleotides matching TRBD2. The J segment lost 3 bases and the V segment lost 7 bases, leaving 8 bases of the junction unmatched. Germline V gives CDR1 SQVTM, CDR2 ANQGSEA. The CDR3 extends over 13 amino acids. As DNA, the CDR3 is TGCAGCGCCGTACTAGCGGCAGACTACGAGCAGTACTTC. This codes for CSAVLAADYEQYF.

The J gene is TRBJ2-7, the V gene TRBV27; weak D call: TRBD1 (5 bases). V shed 6 bases and J shed 4 bases, with 19 bases lying between them. CDR3 length: 15 residues. Germline V lookup: CDR1 MNHEY, CDR2 SMNVEV (reference sequence). The CDR3 loop reads CASSNQGPRDYEQYF. The CDR3 DNA sequence: TGTGCCAGCAGCAACCAAGGACCCAGGGATTACGAGCAGTACTTC.

The chain has TRBV3-1 (or the pseudogene TRBV3-2) and TRBJ2-2, with D possibly matching TRBD2 (6 bases). CDR1 and CDR2 from the germline V gene are LGHDT and YNNKEL (reference sequence). V lost 2 bases and J lost 1, with 11 bases in between. The CDR3 spans 16 residues. The CDR3 region is CASSQTGGRNTGELFF. The CDR3 nucleotides are TGTGCCAGCAGCCAAACCGGGGGACGGAACACCGGGGAGCTGTTTTTT.